A single sample gave rise to the 21 T cell receptor beta chains below, sequenced in a study of cytomegalovirus exposure and HLA in healthy donors. Primers: 60 Vbeta forward and 13 Jbeta reverse. Produced via immunoSEQ multiplex PCR; TCRdb's table is partial and in-frame only. This table has 57,000 or so clones, 70% appearing once. Sequencing used PBMCs. The receptors stem from a woman in her sixties in good health and CMV-seropositive.

J is TRBJ1-2 and V is TRBV30, with D possibly being TRBD1 (5 bases). Trimming stripped 0 bases from V and 5 bases from J, with 13 bases between. CDR3 size: 14 residues. The V gene's germline CDR1 is GTSNPN and CDR2 SVGIG (reference sequence). The CDR3 sequence: CAWSVRLQGYGYTF. CDR3 DNA: TGTGCCTGGAGTGTAAGGCTGCAGGGATATGGCTACACCTTC.

The gene calls are TRBV10-3 and TRBJ2-5; 13 bases map to TRBD2. Germline V lookup: CDR1 ENHRY, CDR2 SYGVKD. J was trimmed by 1 base and V by 4 bases; bases with no gene match: 0. The CDR3 is 15 amino acids. The CDR3 DNA follows: TGTGCCATCAGTGGGACTAGCGGGGGCCAAGAGACCCAGTACTTC. Translation: CAISGTSGGQETQYF.

The gene calls are TRBV29-1 and TRBJ2-7; TRBD1 aligns across 12 bases. The CDR3 extends over 16 amino acids. The germline V gene encodes CDR1 SQVTM and CDR2 ANQGSEA. Unmatched junction bases numbered 10, after V lost 7 bases and J lost 0 bases. The CDR3 DNA is TGCAGCGCTGACCCCGGGACAGGGGGCATCTCCTACGAGCAGTACTTC. The encoded protein is CSADPGTGGISYEQYF.

The chain employs TRBV5-1 and TRBJ1-4; no reliable D call. V was clipped by 4 bases and J by 0 bases, with 19 bases between them. Germline CDR1 SGHRS, CDR2 YFSETQ. The CDR3 totals 18 residues. CDR3 region: CASSPGTNAGATNEKLFF. The CDR3 region has the DNA TGCGCCAGCAGCCCGGGAACGAACGCGGGTGCAACTAATGAAAAACTGTTTTTT.

The chain combines TRBV5-4 with TRBJ1-1; maybe TRBD1 (5 bases). V lost 3 bases, J lost 4 bases, and 16 bases lay in between. Germline-derived CDR1 and CDR2 are SGHNT and YYREEE (reference sequence). The CDR3 totals 15 residues. CDR3: CASSSHSRGVTEAFF. CDR3 coding DNA: TGTGCCAGCAGCTCCCACTCTAGGGGTGTCACTGAAGCTTTCTTT.

This clone was seen a single time. Other DNA sequences in this sample translate to the same CDR3. V is TRBV5-1 and J is TRBJ2-5, with a possible D match to TRBD2 (6 bases). V lost 5 bases and J lost 3, with 17 bases in between. Per germline, CDR1 SGHRS and CDR2 YFSETQ. This CDR3 region has 15 residues. The CDR3 DNA reads as TGCGCCAGCAGAATCCAGGGAGGCGGTGAAGAGACCCAGTACTTC. Its protein is CASRIQGGGEETQYF. The full variable domain, its missing parts supplied by reference TRBV5-1 and TRBJ2-5, is KAGVTQTPRYLIKTRGQQVTLSCSPISGHRSVSWYQQTPGQGLQFLFEYFSETQRNKGNFPGRFSGRQFSNSRSEMNVSTLELGDSALYLCASRIQGGGEETQYFGPGTRLLVL.

V is TRBV10-2 and J is TRBJ2-3; no reliable D call. CDR3 size: 16 residues. Germline CDR1 and CDR2: WSHSY and SAAADI. Trimming stripped 3 bases from V and 2 bases from J, with 15 bases between. The CDR3 DNA is TGCGCCAGCAGTGACCCTTCCTTCCTTTCCACAGATACGCAGTATTTT. This sequence encodes CASSDPSFLSTDTQYF.

The chain joins TRBV5-4 to TRBJ1-1, with 10 bases that match TRBD1. The length of the CDR3 is 15 residues. V was clipped by 7 bases and J by 0 bases; unmatched bases: 6. CDR1 and CDR2 from the germline V gene are SGHNT and YYREEE (reference sequence). The DNA of the CDR3 is TGTGCCAGCGGTGGGACAGGGGCGATGAACACTGAAGCTTTCTTT. Translating gives CASGGTGAMNTEAFF.

This clone occurred once. The rearrangement joins TRBV28 to TRBJ2-5, with 12 bases aligning to TRBD1. Unmatched junction bases numbered 7, after V lost 7 bases and J lost 4 bases. CDR3 length: 15 amino acids. The germline V gene has CDR1 MDHEN and CDR2 SYDVKM. For the CDR3, the DNA is TGTGCCAGCATCCCGGGACAGGGGGCAAGAGAGACCCAGTACTTC. This encodes CASIPGQGARETQYF.

The chain uses TRBV2 and TRBJ2-7; weak D call: TRBD1 (6 bases). Germline V gives CDR1 SNHLY, CDR2 FYNNEI. The CDR3 is made up of 15 amino acids. V was clipped by 7 bases and J by 7 bases, with 23 bases between them. DNA for the CDR3: TGTGCCAGCACCCAAGGGGCTGACAGGCAAGGGGAGCAGTACTTC. Its protein product is CASTQGADRQGEQYF.

The chain uses TRBV7-8 and TRBJ2-2; TRBD1 agrees at 7 bases. The length of the CDR3 is 20 residues. J gave up 4 bases and V 1 base, and 18 bases lay outside the gene matches. Germline lookup yields CDR1 SGHVS and CDR2 FQNEAQ. CDR3 DNA sequence: TGTGCCAGCAGCTTAGTGGGATCGGTGGTGGGACAGAGAAGCACCGGGGAGCTGTTTTTT. Translation: CASSLVGSVVGQRSTGELFF.

The chain uses TRBV6-5 and TRBJ2-5, with D unresolved. V lost 2 bases and J 0 bases, leaving 10 bases between the germline ends. This CDR3 has 15 amino acids. Per germline, CDR1 MNHEY and CDR2 SVGAGI. CDR3 residues: CASSYKAPYQETQYF. CDR3 in DNA: TGTGCCAGCAGTTACAAAGCACCGTACCAAGAGACCCAGTACTTC.

Here the CDR3 reads CASSSTGSGEQYF. CDR3 nucleotide sequence: TGTGCCAGCAGCTCCACAGGGTCTGGCGAGCAGTACTTC. The chain is built from TRBV7-2 and TRBJ2-7; a possible D gene is TRBD1 (6 bases). CDR1 SGHTA and CDR2 FQGNSA come from the germline V gene. V lost 4 bases, J lost 6 bases, and 13 bases lay in between. This CDR3 comprises 13 residues.

This clone was found a few times. The chain couples TRBV5-1 to TRBJ1-1, with 7 bases aligning to TRBD1. This CDR3 has 15 amino acids. Germline V gene sequence: CDR1 SGHRS, CDR2 YFSETQ. The J segment lost 0 bases and the V segment lost 5 bases, leaving 7 bases of the junction unmatched. The CDR3 protein is CASRVSQGVNTEAFF. CDR3 nucleotide sequence: TGCGCCAGCAGGGTTAGCCAGGGGGTGAACACTGAAGCTTTCTTT.

This clone appeared a single time. The chain couples TRBV28 to TRBJ2-2; 7 bases fit TRBD2. The CDR3 covers 17 residues. Germline V gene lookup returns CDR1 MDHEN and CDR2 SYDVKM. Trimming removed 4 bases from V and 4 bases from J; junction bases left unmatched: 12. The CDR3 nucleotides read TGTGCCAGCAGTTCCTCGGGGCGGGGGATGGCCACCGGGGAGCTGTTTTTT. Translating gives CASSSSGRGMATGELFF.

CDR3 in amino acids: CASSLRPNTEAFF. DNA for the CDR3: TGCGCCAGCAGTCTCCGTCCGAACACTGAAGCTTTCTTT. This chain joins TRBV5-1 and TRBJ1-1, with D hard to call. Germline-derived CDR1 and CDR2 are SGHRS and YFSETQ. The CDR3 consists of 13 residues. V was shortened by 5 bases and J by 1 base, with 9 bases between the two germline ends.

This clone was observed a few times. The chain joins TRBV6-6 to TRBJ2-5; 12 bases match TRBD1. Looked up from germline, CDR1 is MNHNY and CDR2 is SVGAGI (reference sequence). The CDR3 consists of 13 residues. With 10 bases clipped from V and 4 bases from J, the junction kept 4 bases outside the gene matches. CDR3 sequence reads: CATGQGARETQYF. The CDR3 DNA reads TGTGCCACGGGACAGGGGGCGCGAGAGACCCAGTACTTC.

V is TRBV9 and J is TRBJ1-3, with TRBD1 matching 9 bases. The J segment lost 4 bases and the V segment lost 5 bases, leaving 4 bases of the junction unmatched. Germline lookup yields CDR1 SGDLS and CDR2 YYNGEE. This CDR3 has 14 residues. The CDR3 DNA reads as TGTGCCAGCAGAGGAACAGGGGGCGGAAACACCATATATTTT. It encodes CASRGTGGGNTIYF.

This clone was recorded only once. The CDR3 sequence: CASSERTVPPDGYTF. CDR3 nucleotide sequence: TGTGCCAGCTCAGAAAGGACAGTTCCCCCCGATGGCTACACCTTC. The V gene is TRBV18, the J gene TRBJ1-2, with D possibly matching TRBD1 (6 bases). This CDR3 region has 15 residues. With 5 bases removed from V and 6 bases from J, the gap between germline ends came to 19 bases. Looked up from germline, CDR1 is KGHSH and CDR2 is LQKENI.

In this sample, this clone turned up once. V usage is TRBV4-3 and J usage is TRBJ1-2; TRBD1 matches at 10 bases. CDR3 length: 17 residues. Germline lookup yields CDR1 LGHNA and CDR2 YSLEER. V was pared by 0 bases and J by 5 bases, with 9 bases of the junction left unmatched. CDR3 in DNA: TGCGCCAGCAGCCAAGATAGAGGAGGGGACAGGGGTTATGGCTACACCTTC. Translation gives CASSQDRGGDRGYGYTF.

The chain combines TRBV29-1 with TRBJ1-1; D unclear. CDR1 is SQVTM and CDR2 is ANQGSEA in the germline V gene. The CDR3 has 12 residues. Trimming left V 5 bases short and J 9 bases short, with 16 bases between. The CDR3 DNA is TGCAGCGTTTCCCCGACATCTAACCAAGCTTTCTTT. This gives the protein CSVSPTSNQAFF.